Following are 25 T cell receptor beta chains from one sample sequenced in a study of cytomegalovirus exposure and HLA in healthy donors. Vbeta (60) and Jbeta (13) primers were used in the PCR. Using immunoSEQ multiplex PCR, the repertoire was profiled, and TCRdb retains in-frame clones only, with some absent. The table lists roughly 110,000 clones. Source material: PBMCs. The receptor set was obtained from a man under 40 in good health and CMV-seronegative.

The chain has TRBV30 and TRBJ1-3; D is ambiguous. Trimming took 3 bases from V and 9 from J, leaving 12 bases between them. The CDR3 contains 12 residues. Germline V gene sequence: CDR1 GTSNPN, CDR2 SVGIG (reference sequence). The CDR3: CAWRDGGGTIYF. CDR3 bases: TGTGCCTGGAGGGACGGAGGAGGCACCATATATTTT.

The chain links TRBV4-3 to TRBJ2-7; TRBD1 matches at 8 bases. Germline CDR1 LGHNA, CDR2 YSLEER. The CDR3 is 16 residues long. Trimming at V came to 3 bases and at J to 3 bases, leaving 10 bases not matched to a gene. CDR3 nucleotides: TGCGCCAGCAGCCAGGGTCCCGGGACAGGATTCTACGAGCAGTACTTC. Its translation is CASSQGPGTGFYEQYF.

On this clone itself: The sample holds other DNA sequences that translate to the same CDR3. Written as DNA, the CDR3 is TGTGCCAGCAGTGACAGGGGTAATGAGCAGTTCTTC. It translates to CASSDRGNEQFF. V and J are TRBV2 and TRBJ2-1; possibly TRBD1 for D (6 bases). CDR1 and CDR2 from the germline V gene are SNHLY and FYNNEI. The CDR3 runs 12 residues. V lost 3 bases and J lost 7, with 7 bases in between.

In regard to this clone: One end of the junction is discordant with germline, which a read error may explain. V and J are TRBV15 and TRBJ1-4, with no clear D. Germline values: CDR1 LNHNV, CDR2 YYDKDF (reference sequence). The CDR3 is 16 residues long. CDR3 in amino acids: CAASRGDINNKERLFF. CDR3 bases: TGTGCCGCCAGCAGAGGAGACATAAACAATAAGGAAAGACTGTTTTTT.

CDR3 protein: CASSLRTGKQETQYF. CDR3 sequence (DNA): TGTGCCAGCAGCTTAAGGACAGGGAAACAAGAGACCCAGTACTTC. This chain uses TRBV7-6 with TRBJ2-5, with TRBD1 matching over 8 bases. The trim removed 2 bases at V and 2 bases at J, leaving 4 bases unmatched. There are 15 residues in the CDR3. Per germline, CDR1 SGHVS and CDR2 FNYEAQ.

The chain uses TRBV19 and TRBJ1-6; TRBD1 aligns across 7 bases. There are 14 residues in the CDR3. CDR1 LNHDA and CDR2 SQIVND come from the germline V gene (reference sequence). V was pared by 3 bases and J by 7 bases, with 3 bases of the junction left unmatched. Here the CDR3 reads CASSIDRDNSPLHF. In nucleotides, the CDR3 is TGTGCCAGTAGTATCGACAGGGACAATTCACCCCTCCACTTT.

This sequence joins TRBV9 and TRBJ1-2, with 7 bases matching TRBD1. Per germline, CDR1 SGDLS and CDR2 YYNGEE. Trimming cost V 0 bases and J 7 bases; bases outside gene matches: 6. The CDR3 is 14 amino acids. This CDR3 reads CASSVGSRTGGYTF. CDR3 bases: TGTGCCAGCAGCGTAGGGTCTCGGACAGGTGGCTACACCTTC.

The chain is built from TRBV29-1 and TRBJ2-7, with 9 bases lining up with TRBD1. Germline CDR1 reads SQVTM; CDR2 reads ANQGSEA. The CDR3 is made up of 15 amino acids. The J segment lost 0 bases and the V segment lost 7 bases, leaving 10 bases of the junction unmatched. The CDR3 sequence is CSGTGTGSSSYEQYF. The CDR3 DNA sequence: TGCAGCGGGACCGGGACAGGGTCTAGCTCCTACGAGCAGTACTTC.

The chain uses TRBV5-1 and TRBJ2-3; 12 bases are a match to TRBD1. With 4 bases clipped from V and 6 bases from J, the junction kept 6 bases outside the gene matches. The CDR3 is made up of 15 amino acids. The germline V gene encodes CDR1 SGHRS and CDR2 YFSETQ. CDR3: CASSAGTGGSDTQYF. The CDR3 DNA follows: TGCGCCAGCAGCGCCGGGACAGGGGGCTCGGATACGCAGTATTTT.

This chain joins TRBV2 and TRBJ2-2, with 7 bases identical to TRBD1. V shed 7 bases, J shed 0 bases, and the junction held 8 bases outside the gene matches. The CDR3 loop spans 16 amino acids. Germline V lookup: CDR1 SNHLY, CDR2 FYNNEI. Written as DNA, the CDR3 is TGTGCCAGCATGAGAGACAGGGTGCCGAACACCGGGGAGCTGTTTTTT. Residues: CASMRDRVPNTGELFF.

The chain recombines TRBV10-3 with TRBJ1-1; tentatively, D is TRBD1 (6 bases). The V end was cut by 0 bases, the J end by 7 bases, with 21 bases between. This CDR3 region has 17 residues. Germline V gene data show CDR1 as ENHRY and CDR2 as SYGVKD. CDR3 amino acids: CAISESSEKGVHNEAFF. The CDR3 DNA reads TGTGCCATCAGTGAGTCTTCAGAGAAGGGGGTTCACAATGAAGCTTTCTTT.

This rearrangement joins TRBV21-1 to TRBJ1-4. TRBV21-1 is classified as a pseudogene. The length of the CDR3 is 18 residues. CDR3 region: CASSKGGTRGRLDEKLFF. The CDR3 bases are TGTGCCAGCAGCAAAGGGGGGACTCGGGGACGGTTAGACGAAAAACTGTTTTTT.

CDR3 bases: TGTGCCAGCTCACCACCGGGACAGGGGGTGTCAAACATTCAGTACTTC. Its translation: CASSPPGQGVSNIQYF. The chain joins TRBV18 to TRBJ2-4; 11 bases line up with TRBD1. From germline, CDR1 is KGHSH and CDR2 LQKENI. This CDR3 is built from 16 residues. The V and J ends lost 0 bases and 6 bases, in that order; junction bases with no gene match: 4.

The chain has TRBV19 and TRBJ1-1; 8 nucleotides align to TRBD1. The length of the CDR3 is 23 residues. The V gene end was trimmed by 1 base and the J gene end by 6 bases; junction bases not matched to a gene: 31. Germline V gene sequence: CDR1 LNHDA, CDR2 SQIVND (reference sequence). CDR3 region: CASSIVSPTGAFKWSSRGSEAFF. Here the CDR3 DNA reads TGTGCCAGTAGTATAGTATCCCCGACAGGGGCGTTTAAGTGGTCCTCACGCGGCTCTGAAGCTTTCTTT. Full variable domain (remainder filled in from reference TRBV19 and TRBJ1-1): DGGITQSPKYLFRKEGQNVTLSCEQNLNHDAMYWYRQDPGQGLRLIYYSQIVNDFQKGDIAEGYSVSREKKESFPLTVTSAQKNPTAFYLCASSIVSPTGAFKWSSRGSEAFFGQGTRLTVV.

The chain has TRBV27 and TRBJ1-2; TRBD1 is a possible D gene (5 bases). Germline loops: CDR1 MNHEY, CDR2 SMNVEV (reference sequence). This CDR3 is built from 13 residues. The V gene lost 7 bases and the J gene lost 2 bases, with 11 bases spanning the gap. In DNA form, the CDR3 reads TGTGCCAGCAAAAGGGGTGGAAACTATGGCTACACCTTC. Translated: CASKRGGNYGYTF.

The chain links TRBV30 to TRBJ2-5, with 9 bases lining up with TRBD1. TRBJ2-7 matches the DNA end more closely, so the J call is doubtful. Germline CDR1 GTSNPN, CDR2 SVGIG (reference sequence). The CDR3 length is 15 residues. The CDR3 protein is CAWSRAGTGMGEQYF. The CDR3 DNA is TGTGCCTGGAGTCGCGCCGGGACAGGGATGGGCGAGCAGTACTTC.

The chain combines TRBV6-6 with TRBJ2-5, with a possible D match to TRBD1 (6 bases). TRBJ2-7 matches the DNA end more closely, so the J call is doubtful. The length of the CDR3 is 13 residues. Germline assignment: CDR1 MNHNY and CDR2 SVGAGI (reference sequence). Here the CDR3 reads CASSRDTYYEQYF. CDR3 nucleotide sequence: TGTGCCAGCAGCCGGGACACATATTACGAGCAGTACTTC.

The CDR3 DNA is TGTGCCAGCAGCGCCCAGCTTGACAGGTGGCTGGGCGAGCAGTACTTC. Its translation is CASSAQLDRWLGEQYF. V and J are TRBV9 and TRBJ2-7, with TRBD1 as a possible D gene (6 bases). Germline V gene sequence: CDR1 SGDLS, CDR2 YYNGEE. V was shortened by 3 bases and J by 6 bases, with 22 bases between the two germline ends. The CDR3 totals 16 residues.

The CDR3 sequence: CASGHPQGGELFF. The CDR3 nucleotides read TGTGCCAGCGGACATCCTCAAGGAGGGGAGCTGTTTTTT. The V and J genes are TRBV6-1 and TRBJ2-2, with a tentative D call TRBD1 (5 bases). V lost 8 bases and J lost 8, with 15 bases in between. The CDR3 sequence is 13 residues long. Germline V lookup: CDR1 MNHNS, CDR2 SASEGT.

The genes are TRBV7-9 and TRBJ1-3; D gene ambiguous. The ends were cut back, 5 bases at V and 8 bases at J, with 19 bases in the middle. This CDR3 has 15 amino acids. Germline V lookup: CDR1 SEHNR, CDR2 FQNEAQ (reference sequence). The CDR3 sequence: CASSTFRADGDTIYF. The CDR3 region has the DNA TGTGCCAGCAGCACCTTCCGAGCTGATGGTGACACCATATATTTT.

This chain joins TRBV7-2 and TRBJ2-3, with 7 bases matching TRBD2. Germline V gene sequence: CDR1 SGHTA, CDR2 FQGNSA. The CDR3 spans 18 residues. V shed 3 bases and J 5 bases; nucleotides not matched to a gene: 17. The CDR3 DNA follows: TGTGCCAGCAGCTTTTTCCGGGACTATGGGAAGTCAAAAGATACGCAGTATTTT. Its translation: CASSFFRDYGKSKDTQYF.

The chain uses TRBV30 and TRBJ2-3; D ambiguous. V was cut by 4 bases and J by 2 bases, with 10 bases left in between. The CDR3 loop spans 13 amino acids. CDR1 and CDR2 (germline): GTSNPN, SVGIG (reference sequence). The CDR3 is CAWNREVTDTQYF. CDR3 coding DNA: TGTGCCTGGAATAGAGAGGTCACAGATACGCAGTATTTT.

CDR3 residues: CASSLGQGPYNEQFF. CDR3 bases: TGTGCCAGCAGTTTAGGGCAGGGGCCCTACAATGAGCAGTTCTTC. The chain employs TRBV28 and TRBJ2-1; maybe TRBD1 (6 bases). This CDR3 region has 15 residues. Germline assignment: CDR1 MDHEN and CDR2 SYDVKM. Trimming stripped 2 bases from V and 2 bases from J, with 10 bases between.

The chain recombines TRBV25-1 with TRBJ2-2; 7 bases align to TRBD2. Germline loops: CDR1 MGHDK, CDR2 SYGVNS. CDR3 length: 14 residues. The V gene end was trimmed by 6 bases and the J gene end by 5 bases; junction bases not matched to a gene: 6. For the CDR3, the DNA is TGTGCCAGCAGGGGTAGCGGGTGGACCGGGGAGCTGTTTTTT. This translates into CASRGSGWTGELFF.

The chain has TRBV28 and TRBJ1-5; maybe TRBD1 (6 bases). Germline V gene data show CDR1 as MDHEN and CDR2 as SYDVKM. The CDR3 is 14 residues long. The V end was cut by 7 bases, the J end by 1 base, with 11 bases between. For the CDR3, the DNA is TGTGCCAGCACAGGGGAGTGGAGCAATCAGCCCCAGCATTTT. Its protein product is CASTGEWSNQPQHF.